This record covers a single T cell receptor (beta chain). Its matching antigen is unknown. The sample is drawn from a study of shared clonotypes between healthy human individuals. The study, taken as a whole, reports: Clonotype sharing among the donors was expected to vary with sequencing depth. Only blood underwent sampling, and tissue repertoires likely differ. Represented diversity, genetic and exposure-history alike, was limited by few donors.

Germline CDR1 GTSNPN, CDR2 SVGIG (reference sequence). V shed 1 base, J shed 7 bases, and the junction held 6 bases outside the gene matches. This CDR3 region has 14 residues. Measured with immunoSEQ multiplex PCR; TCRdb has only the in-frame clones, and not every one. The sample records 600,000 to 800,000 clones, roughly 72% being singletons. The source material was memory CD4+ T cells sorted from blood. Subset indicated: CD45RA-negative fraction. This chain uses TRBV30 with TRBJ1-4; TRBD1 matches at 7 bases. The TCR comes from a woman under 40 in good health. DNA for the CDR3: TGTGCCTGGAGTGGGACAGGCCCAGTTGAAAAACTGTTTTTT. Translating gives CAWSGTGPVEKLFF.